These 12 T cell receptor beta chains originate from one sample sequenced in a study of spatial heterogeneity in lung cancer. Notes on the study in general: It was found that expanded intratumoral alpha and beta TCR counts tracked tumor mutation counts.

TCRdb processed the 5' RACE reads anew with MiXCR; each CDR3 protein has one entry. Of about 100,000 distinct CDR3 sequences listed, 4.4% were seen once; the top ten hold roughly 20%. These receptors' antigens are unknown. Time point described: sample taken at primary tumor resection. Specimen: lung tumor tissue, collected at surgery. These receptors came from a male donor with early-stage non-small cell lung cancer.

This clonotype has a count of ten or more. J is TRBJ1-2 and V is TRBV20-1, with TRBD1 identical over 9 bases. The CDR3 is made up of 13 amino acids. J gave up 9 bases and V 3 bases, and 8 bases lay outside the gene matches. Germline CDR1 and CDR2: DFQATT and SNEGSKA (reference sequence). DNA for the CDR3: TGCAGTGCTAGGTACCGGGACAGGGATCGCTACACCTTC. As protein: CSARYRDRDRYTF.

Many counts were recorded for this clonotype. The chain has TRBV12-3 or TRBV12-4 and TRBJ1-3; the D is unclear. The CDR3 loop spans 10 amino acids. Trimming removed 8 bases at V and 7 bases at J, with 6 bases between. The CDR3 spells CASGKNTIYF. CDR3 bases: TGTGCCAGCGGAAAGAACACCATATATTTT.

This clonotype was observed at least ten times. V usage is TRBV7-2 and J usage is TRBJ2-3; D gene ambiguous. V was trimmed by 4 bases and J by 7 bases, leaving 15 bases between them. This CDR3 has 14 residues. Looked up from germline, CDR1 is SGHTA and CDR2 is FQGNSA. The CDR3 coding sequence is TGTGCCAGCAGCTCCTCGGGCAGATCCCATACGCAGTATTTT. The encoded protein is CASSSSGRSHTQYF.

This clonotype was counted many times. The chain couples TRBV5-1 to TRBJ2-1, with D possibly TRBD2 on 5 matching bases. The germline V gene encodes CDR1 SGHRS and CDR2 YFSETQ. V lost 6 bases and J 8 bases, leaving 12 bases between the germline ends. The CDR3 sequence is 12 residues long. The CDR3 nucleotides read TGCGCCAGCACCGAGGGAATGGATGAGCAGTTCTTC. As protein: CASTEGMDEQFF.

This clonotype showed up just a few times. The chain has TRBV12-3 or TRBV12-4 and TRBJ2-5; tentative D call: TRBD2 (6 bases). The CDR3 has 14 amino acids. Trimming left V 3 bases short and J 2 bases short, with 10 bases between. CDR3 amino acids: CASSFNSGQETQYF. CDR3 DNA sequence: TGTGCCAGCAGTTTCAATAGCGGACAAGAGACCCAGTACTTC.

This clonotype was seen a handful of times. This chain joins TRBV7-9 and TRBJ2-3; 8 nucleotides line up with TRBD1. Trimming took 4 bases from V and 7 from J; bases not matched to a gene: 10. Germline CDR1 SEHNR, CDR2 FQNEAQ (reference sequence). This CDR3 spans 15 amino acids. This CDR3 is CASSSEQGASNTQYF. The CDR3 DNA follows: TGTGCCAGCAGCTCCGAGCAGGGGGCGTCCAATACGCAGTATTTT.

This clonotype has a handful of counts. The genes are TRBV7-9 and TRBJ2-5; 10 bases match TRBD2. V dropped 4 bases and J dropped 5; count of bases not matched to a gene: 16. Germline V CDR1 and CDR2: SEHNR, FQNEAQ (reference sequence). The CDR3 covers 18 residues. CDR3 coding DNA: TGTGCCAGCAGCTCCCCGACAGGAGCGGGAGGGCCTCTGGAGACCCAGTACTTC. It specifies CASSSPTGAGGPLETQYF. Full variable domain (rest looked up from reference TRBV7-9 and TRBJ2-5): DTGVSQNPRHKITKRGQNVTFRCDPISEHNRLYWYRQTLGQGPEFLTYFQNEAQLEKSRLLSDRFSAERPKGSFSTLEIQRTEQGDSAMYLCASSSPTGAGGPLETQYFGPGTRLLVL.

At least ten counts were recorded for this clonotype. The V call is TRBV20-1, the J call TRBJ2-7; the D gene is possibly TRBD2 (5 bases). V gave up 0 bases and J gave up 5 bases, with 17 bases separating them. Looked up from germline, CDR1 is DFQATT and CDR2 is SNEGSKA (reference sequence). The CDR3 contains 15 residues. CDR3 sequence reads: CSARDGLRGSDEQYF. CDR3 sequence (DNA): TGCAGTGCTAGAGATGGCCTTCGGGGTAGCGACGAGCAGTACTTC.

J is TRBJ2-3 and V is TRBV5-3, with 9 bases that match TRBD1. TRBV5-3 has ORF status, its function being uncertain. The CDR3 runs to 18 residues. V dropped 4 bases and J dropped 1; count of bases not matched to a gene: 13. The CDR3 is CARSRTGACSYGTDTQYF. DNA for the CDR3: TGTGCCAGAAGCAGGACAGGGGCATGTTCCTACGGCACAGATACGCAGTATTTT.

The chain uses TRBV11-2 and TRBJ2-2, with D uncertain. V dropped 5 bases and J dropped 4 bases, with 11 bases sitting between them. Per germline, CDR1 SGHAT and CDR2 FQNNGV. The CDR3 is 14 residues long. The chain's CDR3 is CASSPFIGTGELFF. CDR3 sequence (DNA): TGTGCCAGCAGCCCCTTTATCGGCACCGGGGAGCTGTTTTTT.

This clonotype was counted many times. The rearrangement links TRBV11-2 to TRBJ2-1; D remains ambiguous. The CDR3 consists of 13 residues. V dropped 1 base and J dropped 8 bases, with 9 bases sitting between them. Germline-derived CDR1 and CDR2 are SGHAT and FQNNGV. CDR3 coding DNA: TGTGCCAGCAGCTTAGGGCGCGTGGATGAGCAGTTCTTC. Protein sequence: CASSLGRVDEQFF.

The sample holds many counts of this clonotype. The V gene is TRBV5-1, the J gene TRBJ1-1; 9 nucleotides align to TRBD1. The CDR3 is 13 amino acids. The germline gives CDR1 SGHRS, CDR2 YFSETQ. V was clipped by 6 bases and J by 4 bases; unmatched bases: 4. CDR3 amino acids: CASTGQGFTEAFF. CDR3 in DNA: TGCGCCAGCACGGGACAGGGTTTCACTGAAGCTTTCTTT.